This entry lists 5 T cell receptor beta chains sequenced from one sample in a study of vaccination effects on CD4 cells after COVID-19. Libraries were prepared by immunoSEQ multiplex PCR; TCRdb keeps only in-frame clonotypes and omits some of them. The sample yields approximately 40,000 clones, 76% seen once. These TCRs' antigens remain unknown. Scientists isolated CD4+ T cells after a roughly 10-day culture period ended. This individual contracted SARS-CoV-2 between March and December 2020, as verified by PCR. It was two doses of either the BNT162b2 or mRNA-1273 vaccine that participants received. The source material was CD4+ T cells from PBMCs cultured without peptide, sampled after COVID-19 vaccination. The receptor set was obtained from a human donor who had a prior SARS-CoV-2 infection.

The chain recombines TRBV5-1 with TRBJ2-3, with 8 bases matching TRBD1. Germline loops: CDR1 SGHRS, CDR2 YFSETQ. CDR3 size: 14 residues. The J segment lost 5 bases and the V segment lost 4 bases, leaving 6 bases of the junction unmatched. The CDR3 DNA reads TGCGCCAGCAGCAACAGGGGGAATGGAGATACGCAGTATTTT. The encoded protein is CASSNRGNGDTQYF.

Worth noting for this clone: No DNA is shown, since the ends of the CDR3 on it are uncertain; the CDR3 is the one TCRdb lists. The J gene is TRBJ2-2, the V gene TRBV5-6; the DNA was not used to check the table's D call, TRBD2. From germline, CDR1 is SGHDT and CDR2 YYEEEE. The CDR3 spans 14 residues, counting both ends. CDR3 residues: CASSSGFGAGELFF.

The CDR3 DNA follows: TGCGCCAGCAGCTTGTCGACCCCCGGCAATGAGCAGTTCTTC. Protein sequence: CASSLSTPGNEQFF. V is TRBV5-1 and J is TRBJ2-1; D gene uncertain. CDR3 length equals 14 residues. V was cut by 1 base and J by 6 bases, with 11 bases left in between. The germline CDR1 and CDR2 sequences are SGHRS and YFSETQ.

This clone was seen more than once but under ten times. This chain links TRBV3-1 (or the pseudogene TRBV3-2) with TRBJ1-2, with 10 nucleotides matching TRBD1. The CDR3 covers 14 residues. V shed 6 bases, J shed 6 bases, and the junction held 7 bases outside the gene matches. In germline, CDR1 is LGHDT, CDR2 YNNKEL (reference sequence). CDR3 in amino acids: CASSTTGTGDGYTF. The CDR3 DNA sequence: TGTGCCAGCAGTACTACCGGGACAGGGGATGGCTACACCTTC.

The chain recombines TRBV2 with TRBJ1-2; TRBD1 agrees at 10 bases. The length of the CDR3 is 14 residues. CDR1 SNHLY and CDR2 FYNNEI come from the germline V gene. Losses at the gene ends were 6 bases for V and 4 bases for J; bases not matched to a gene: 5. The CDR3 spells CASSGQGETYGYTF. CDR3 nucleotide sequence: TGTGCCAGCAGCGGACAGGGGGAAACCTATGGCTACACCTTC.